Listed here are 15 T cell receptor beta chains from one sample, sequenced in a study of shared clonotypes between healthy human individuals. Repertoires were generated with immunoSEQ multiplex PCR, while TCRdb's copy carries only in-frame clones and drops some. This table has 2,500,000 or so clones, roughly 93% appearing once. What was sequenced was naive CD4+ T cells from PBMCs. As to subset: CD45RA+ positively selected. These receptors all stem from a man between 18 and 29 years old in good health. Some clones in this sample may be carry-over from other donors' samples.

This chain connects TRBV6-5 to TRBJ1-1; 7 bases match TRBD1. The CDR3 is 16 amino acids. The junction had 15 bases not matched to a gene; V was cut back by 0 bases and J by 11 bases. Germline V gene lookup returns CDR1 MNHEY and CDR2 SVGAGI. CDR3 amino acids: CASSYSFTAQGGFAFF. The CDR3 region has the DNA TGTGCCAGCAGTTACTCTTTTACGGCCCAGGGGGGGTTCGCTTTCTTT.

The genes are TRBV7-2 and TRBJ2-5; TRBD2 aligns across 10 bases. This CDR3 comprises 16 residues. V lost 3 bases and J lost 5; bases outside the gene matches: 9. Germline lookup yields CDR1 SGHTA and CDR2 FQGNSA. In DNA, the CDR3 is TGTGCCAGCAGCTTCCGAGCGGGAGGGTTAGGGGAGACCCAGTACTTC. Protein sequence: CASSFRAGGLGETQYF.

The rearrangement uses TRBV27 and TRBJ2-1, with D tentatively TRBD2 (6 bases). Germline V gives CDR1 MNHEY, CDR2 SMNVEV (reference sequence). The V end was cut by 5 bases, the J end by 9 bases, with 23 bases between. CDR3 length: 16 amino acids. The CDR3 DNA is TGTGCCAGCAGTCCCGCCATTGCGGGAAGGTATGGTGAGCAGTTCTTC. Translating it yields CASSPAIAGRYGEQFF.

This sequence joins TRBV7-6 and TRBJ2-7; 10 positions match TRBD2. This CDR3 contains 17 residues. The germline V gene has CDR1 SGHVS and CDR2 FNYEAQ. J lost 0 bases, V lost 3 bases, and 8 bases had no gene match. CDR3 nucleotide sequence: TGTGCCAGCAGCTTGGATATAGCGGGGGGAAGCTCCTACGAGCAGTACTTC. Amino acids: CASSLDIAGGSSYEQYF. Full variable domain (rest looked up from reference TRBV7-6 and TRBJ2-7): GAGVSQSPRYKVTKRGQDVALRCDPISGHVSLYWYRQALGQGPEFLTYFNYEAQQDKSGLPNDRFSAERPEGSISTLTIQRTEQRDSAMYRCASSLDIAGGSSYEQYFGPGTRLTVT.

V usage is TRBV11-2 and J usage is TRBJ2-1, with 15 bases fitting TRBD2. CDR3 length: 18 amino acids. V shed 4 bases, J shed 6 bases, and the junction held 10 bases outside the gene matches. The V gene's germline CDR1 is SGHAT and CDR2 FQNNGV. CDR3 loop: CASSSETGLAGGSNEQFF. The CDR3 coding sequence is TGTGCCAGCAGCTCCGAAACCGGACTAGCGGGAGGGTCCAATGAGCAGTTCTTC.

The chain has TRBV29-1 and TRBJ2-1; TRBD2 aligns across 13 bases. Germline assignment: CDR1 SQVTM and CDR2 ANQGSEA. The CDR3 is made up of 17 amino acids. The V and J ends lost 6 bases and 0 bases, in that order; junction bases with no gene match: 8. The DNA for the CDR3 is TGCAGCGTCGCCGGGACTAGCGGGATTTTCTCCTACAATGAGCAGTTCTTC. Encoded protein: CSVAGTSGIFSYNEQFF.

CDR3 bases: TGTGCCAGCAGTTTAGGCCTAGCGCTCTCCTACAATGAGCAGTTCTTC. Translating it yields CASSLGLALSYNEQFF. The chain joins TRBV28 to TRBJ2-1, with D tentatively TRBD2 (6 bases). The CDR3 sequence is 16 residues long. CDR1 is MDHEN and CDR2 is SYDVKM in the germline V gene. The V and J ends lost 2 bases and 0 bases respectively, with 11 bases between them. Supplemented by reference TRBV28 and TRBJ2-1, the full variable domain reads DVKVTQSSRYLVKRTGEKVFLECVQDMDHENMFWYRQDPGLGLRLIYFSYDVKMKEKGDIPEGYSVSREKKERFSLILESASTNQTSMYLCASSLGLALSYNEQFFGPGTRLTVL.

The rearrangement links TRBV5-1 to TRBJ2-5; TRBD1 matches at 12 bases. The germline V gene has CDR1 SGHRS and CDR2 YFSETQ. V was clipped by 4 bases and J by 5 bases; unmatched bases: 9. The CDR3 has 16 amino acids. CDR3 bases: TGCGCCAGCAGCCGGACCGGGACAGGGGGCTATGAGACCCAGTACTTC. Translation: CASSRTGTGGYETQYF.

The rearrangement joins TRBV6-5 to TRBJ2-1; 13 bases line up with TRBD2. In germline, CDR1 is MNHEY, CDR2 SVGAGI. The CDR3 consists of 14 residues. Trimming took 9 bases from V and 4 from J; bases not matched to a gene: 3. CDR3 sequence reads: CASKGLAGYNEQFF. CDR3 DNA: TGTGCCAGTAAGGGACTAGCGGGATACAATGAGCAGTTCTTC.

The CDR3, as DNA: TGTGCCAGCAGCATACAGGGACTCTCCTACGAGCAGTACTTC. Translation: CASSIQGLSYEQYF. The gene calls are TRBV11-1 and TRBJ2-7; D may be TRBD1 or TRBD2 (6 bases each). The CDR3 covers 14 residues. V lost 5 bases to trimming and J lost 0 bases, with 11 bases between them. Germline values: CDR1 SGHAT, CDR2 FQDESV (reference sequence).

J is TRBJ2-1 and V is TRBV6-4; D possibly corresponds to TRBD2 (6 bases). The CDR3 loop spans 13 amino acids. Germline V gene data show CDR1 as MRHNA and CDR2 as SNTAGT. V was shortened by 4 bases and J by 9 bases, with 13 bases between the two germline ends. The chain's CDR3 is CASSGFNGGEQFF. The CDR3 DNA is TGTGCCAGCAGTGGATTTAACGGGGGTGAGCAGTTCTTC.

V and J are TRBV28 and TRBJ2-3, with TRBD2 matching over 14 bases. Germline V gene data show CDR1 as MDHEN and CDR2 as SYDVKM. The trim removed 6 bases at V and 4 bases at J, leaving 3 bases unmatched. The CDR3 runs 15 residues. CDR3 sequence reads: CASRGLAGAADTQYF. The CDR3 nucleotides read TGTGCCAGCAGGGGACTAGCGGGAGCGGCAGATACGCAGTATTTT.

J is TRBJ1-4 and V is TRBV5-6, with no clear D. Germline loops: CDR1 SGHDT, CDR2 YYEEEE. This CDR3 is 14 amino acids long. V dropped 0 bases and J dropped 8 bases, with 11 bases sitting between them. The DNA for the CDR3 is TGTGCCAGCAGCTTGGCGGGCCCCGGGGAAAAACTGTTTTTT. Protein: CASSLAGPGEKLFF. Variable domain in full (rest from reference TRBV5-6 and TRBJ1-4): DAGVTQSPTHLIKTRGQQVTLRCSPKSGHDTVSWYQQALGQGPQFIFQYYEEEERQRGNFPDRFSGHQFPNYSSELNVNALLLGDSALYLCASSLAGPGEKLFFGSGTQLSVL.

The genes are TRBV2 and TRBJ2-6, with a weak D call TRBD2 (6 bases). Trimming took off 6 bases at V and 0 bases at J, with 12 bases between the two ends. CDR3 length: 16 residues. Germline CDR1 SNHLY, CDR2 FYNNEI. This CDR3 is CASSPGGNSGANVLTF. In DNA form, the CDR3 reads TGTGCCAGCAGCCCCGGAGGGAACTCTGGGGCCAACGTCCTGACTTTC. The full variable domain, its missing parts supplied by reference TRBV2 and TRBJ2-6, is EPEVTQTPSHQVTQMGQEVILRCVPISNHLYFYWYRQILGQKVEFLVSFYNNEISEKSEIFDDQFSVERPDGSNFTLKIRSTKLEDSAMYFCASSPGGNSGANVLTFGAGSRLTVL.

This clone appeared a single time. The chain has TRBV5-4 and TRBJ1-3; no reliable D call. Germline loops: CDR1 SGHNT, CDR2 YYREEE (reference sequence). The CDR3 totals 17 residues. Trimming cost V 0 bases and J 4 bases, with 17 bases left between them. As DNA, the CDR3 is TGTGCCAGCAGCTTGGCCTCTTCGGGCACGGCAGGAAACACCATATATTTT. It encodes CASSLASSGTAGNTIYF. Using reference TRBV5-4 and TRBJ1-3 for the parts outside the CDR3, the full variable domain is ETGVTQSPTHLIKTRGQQVTLRCSSQSGHNTVSWYQQALGQGPQFIFQYYREEENGRGNFPPRFSGLQFPNYSSELNVNALELDDSALYLCASSLASSGTAGNTIYFGEGSWLTVV.